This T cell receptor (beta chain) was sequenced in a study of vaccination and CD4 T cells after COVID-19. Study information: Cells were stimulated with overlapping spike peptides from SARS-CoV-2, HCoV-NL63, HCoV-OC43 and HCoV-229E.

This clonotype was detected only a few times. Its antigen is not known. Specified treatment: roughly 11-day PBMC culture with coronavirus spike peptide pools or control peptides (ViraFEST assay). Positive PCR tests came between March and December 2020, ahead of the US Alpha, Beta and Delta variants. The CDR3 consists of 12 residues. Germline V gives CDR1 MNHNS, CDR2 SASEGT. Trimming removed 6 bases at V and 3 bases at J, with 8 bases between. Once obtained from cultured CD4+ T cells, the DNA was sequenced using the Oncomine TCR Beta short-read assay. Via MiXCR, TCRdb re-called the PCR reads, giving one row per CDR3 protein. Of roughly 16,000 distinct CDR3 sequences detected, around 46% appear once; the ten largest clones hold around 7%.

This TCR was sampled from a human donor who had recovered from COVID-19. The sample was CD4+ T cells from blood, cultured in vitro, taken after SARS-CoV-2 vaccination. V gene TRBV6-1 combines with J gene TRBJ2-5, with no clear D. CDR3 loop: CASRNTEETQYF. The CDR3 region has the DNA TGTGCCAGCAGAAACACTGAAGAGACCCAGTACTTC.